Sequencing of this TCR beta chain was carried out in a study of blood T cells in healthy people across ages. Study overall: Every two T cells gave about one barcoded beta molecule via template switching. Study results and limitations: Researchers said unsorted PBMCs prevented a conclusive naive versus antigen-experienced comparison.

This CDR3 comprises 15 residues. Germline-derived CDR1 and CDR2 are MDHEN and SYDVKM. V lost 6 bases and J lost 5; bases outside the gene matches: 5. About 10 milliliters of peripheral blood were drawn from each donor into EDTA-treated tubes. Total RNA was isolated from each sample in quantities of at least 6 micrograms. A second about 7 to 11 cycle PCR used barcoded and J-beta primers. TCRdb itself ran the 5' RACE reads through MiXCR, one entry per CDR3 protein. The table includes roughly 2 million distinct CDR3 sequences, approximately 50% detected once. Concerning this clonotype itself: No antigen is known for it.

The source is a woman in her thirties or forties in good health. Specimen: blood. The chain links TRBV28 to TRBJ2-5, with 14 bases that match TRBD2. The CDR3: CASRDGTSGGETQYF. The CDR3 coding sequence is TGTGCCAGCAGGGACGGGACTAGCGGGGGTGAGACCCAGTACTTC.